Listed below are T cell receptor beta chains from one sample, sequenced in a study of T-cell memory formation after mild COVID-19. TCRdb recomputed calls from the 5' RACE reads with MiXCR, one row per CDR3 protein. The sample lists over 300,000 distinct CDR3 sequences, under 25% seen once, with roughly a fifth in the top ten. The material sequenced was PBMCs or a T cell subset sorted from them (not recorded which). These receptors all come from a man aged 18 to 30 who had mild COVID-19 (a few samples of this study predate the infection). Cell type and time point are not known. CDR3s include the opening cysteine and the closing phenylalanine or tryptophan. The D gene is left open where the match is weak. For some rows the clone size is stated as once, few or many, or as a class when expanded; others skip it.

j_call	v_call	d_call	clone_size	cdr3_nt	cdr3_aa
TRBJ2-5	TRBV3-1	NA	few	TGTGCCAGCAGCCGCCTAGGGCCTCAAGAGACCCAGTACTTC	CASSRLGPQETQYF
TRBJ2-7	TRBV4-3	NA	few	TGCGCCAGCAGCCAAGAAACTGGGGCGGCCCAGGGCTACGAGCAGTACTTC	CASSQETGAAQGYEQYF
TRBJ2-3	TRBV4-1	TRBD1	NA	TGCGCCAGCAGCCACCGACACAGGGGGCAGGGGGACACAGATACGCAGTATTTT	CASSHRHRGQGDTDTQYF
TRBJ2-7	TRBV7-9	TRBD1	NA	TGTGCCAGCAGCTCAAAGACAGGGTTGGGCGAGCAGTACTTC	CASSSKTGLGEQYF
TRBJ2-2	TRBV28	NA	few	TGTGCCAGCAGCCCGGGACACTTTACCGGGGAGCTGTTTTTT	CASSPGHFTGELFF
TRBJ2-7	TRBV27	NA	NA	TGTGCCAGCAGTTTCTGGGGGTTGGGATACGAGCAGTACTTC	CASSFWGLGYEQYF
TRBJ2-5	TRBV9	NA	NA	TGTGCCAGCAGCGCCACTCCGGAAGAGACCCAGTACTTC	CASSATPEETQYF
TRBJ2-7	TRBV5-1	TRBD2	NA	TGCGCCAGCAGCTTGGTCGGACTAGCGGGGCCCAACGAGCAGTACTTC	CASSLVGLAGPNEQYF
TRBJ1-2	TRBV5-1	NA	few	TGCGCCAGCAGCTTCGGGCCCCTAGGAGGCTACACCTTC	CASSFGPLGGYTF
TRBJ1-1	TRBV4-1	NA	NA	TGCGCCAGCAGCCAGCCGAACACTGAAGCTTTCTTT	CASSQPNTEAFF
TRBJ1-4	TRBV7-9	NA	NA	TGTGCCAGCAGCTCCCACTTCGACGGTAATGAAAAACTGTTTTTT	CASSSHFDGNEKLFF
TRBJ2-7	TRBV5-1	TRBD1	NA	TGCGCCAGCGGGGTCGGACAGGGTCCGTCCGAGCAGTACTTC	CASGVGQGPSEQYF
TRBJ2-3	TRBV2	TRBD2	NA	TGTGCCAGCAGTCCGACTAGCAGGGATACGCAGTATTTT	CASSPTSRDTQYF
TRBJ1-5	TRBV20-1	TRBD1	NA	TGCAGTGCTAGAGGGAAGGACAGGGATGGAGTGTATCAGCCCCAGCATTTT	CSARGKDRDGVYQPQHF
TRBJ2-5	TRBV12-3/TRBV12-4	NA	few	TGTGCCAGCAGGCAGGCTCACCAAGAGACCCAGTACTTC	CASRQAHQETQYF
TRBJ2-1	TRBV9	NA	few	TGTGCCAGCAGCGTAATGACTAGTGGCGATGAGCAGTTCTTC	CASSVMTSGDEQFF
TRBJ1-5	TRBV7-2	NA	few	TGTGCCAGCAGCCCCCAGGCGGGGAGCAATCAGCCCCAGCATTTT	CASSPQAGSNQPQHF
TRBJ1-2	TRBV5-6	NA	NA	TGTGCCAGCAGCCTACGGGAGTTCGGGCATGGCTACACCTTC	CASSLREFGHGYTF
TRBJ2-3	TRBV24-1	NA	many	TGTGCCACCAGTGATTTTCCGGAAGGGCCAAGCGCAGATACGCAGTATTTT	CATSDFPEGPSADTQYF
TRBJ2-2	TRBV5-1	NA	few	TGCGCCAGCACGGGTTGGGGCACCGGGGAGCTGTTTTTT	CASTGWGTGELFF
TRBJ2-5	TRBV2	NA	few	TGTGCCAGCAGTGGGTTCGGATTCCAAGAGACCCAGTACTTC	CASSGFGFQETQYF
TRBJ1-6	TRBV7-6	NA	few	TGTGCCAGCAGCTTAGGTTCCAGGGAGGATTCACCCCTCCACTTT	CASSLGSREDSPLHF
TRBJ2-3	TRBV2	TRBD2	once	TGTGCCAGCAGTGAAGCTAGCGGGGGTCTAAGCACAGATACGCAGTATTTT	CASSEASGGLSTDTQYF
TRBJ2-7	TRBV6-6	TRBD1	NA	TGTGCCAGCAGTTACGCAGGGGGCCTCTCCTACGAGCAGTACTTC	CASSYAGGLSYEQYF
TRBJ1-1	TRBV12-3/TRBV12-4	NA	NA	TGTGCCAGCAGTTTATACGGCACGAACACTGAAGCTTTCTTT	CASSLYGTNTEAFF
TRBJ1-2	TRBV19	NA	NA	TGTGCCAGTAGGGACGGAGGAACTTATGGCTACACCTTC	CASRDGGTYGYTF
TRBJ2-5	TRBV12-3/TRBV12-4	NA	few	TGTGCCAGCAGTTTAGTCGGAGAGGCCCAGTACTTC	CASSLVGEAQYF
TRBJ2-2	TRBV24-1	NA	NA	TGTGCCACCAGTGATAGCGGGCCAAGGGCCGGGGAGCTGTTTTTT	CATSDSGPRAGELFF
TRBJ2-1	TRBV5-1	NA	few	TGCGCCAGCAGCACATATGGGGCGGGGTACTCCTACAATGAGCAGTTCTTC	CASSTYGAGYSYNEQFF
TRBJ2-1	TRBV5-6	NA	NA	TGTGCCAGCAGCCCAGCCGTAGGTGAGCAGTTCTTC	CASSPAVGEQFF
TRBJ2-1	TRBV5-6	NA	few	TGTGCCAGCAGCATGACTAGTGAGCAGTTCTTC	CASSMTSEQFF
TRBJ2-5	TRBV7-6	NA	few	TGTGCCAGCAGCTTAAGAAGCCGGGAGGAGACCCAGTACTTC	CASSLRSREETQYF
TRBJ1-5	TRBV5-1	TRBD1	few	TGCGCCAGCAGTTCTGAGGGGGCCGGAGATCAGCCCCAGCATTTT	CASSSEGAGDQPQHF
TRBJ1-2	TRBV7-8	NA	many	TGTGCCAGCAGCTTAGAGCCAAGCTATGGCTACACCTTC	CASSLEPSYGYTF
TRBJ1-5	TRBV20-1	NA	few	TGCAGTGCTAGTGCGGGGCTAGGGGGAGGGCCCCAGCATTTT	CSASAGLGGGPQHF
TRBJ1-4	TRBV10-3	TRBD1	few	TGTGCCATCAGTCCACAGGGGACCTCTAATGAAAAACTGTTTTTT	CAISPQGTSNEKLFF
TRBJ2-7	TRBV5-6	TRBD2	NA	TGTGCCAGCAGGCGTCTAGCGGGGGGTACCCCCTACGAGCAGTACTTC	CASRRLAGGTPYEQYF
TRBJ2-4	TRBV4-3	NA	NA	TGCGCCAGCAGCCAAGATGGGGGGGCCGCAAACATTCAGTACTTC	CASSQDGGAANIQYF
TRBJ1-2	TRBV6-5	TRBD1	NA	TGTGCCAGCAGTTACTCTCACAGGGGAACCCATGGCTACACCTTC	CASSYSHRGTHGYTF
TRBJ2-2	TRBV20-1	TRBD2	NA	TGCAGTGCCGCCCCCCCAGCGGGGACTAACACCGGGGAGCTGTTTTTT	CSAAPPAGTNTGELFF